Below, 16 T cell receptor beta chains from the same sample are listed, as sequenced in a study of response to subunit inactivated influenza vaccine. TCRdb reprocessed the RT-PCR reads with MiXCR, giving one entry per CDR3 protein. This repertoire shows hundreds of thousands of distinct CDR3 sequences, 14% found once; its top ten account for about 7.6%. The source material was PBMCs from blood, sampled about 14 days before vaccination. These receptors originate from a man aged 50-59 years who received an inactivated influenza vaccine.

In its sample, this clonotype was seen many times. V gene TRBV7-2 combines with J gene TRBJ1-4; D unclear. Germline loops: CDR1 SGHTA, CDR2 FQGNSA. V dropped 5 bases and J dropped 8 bases, with 18 bases sitting between them. CDR3 size: 15 residues. The CDR3, as DNA: TGTGCCAGCAGCCTCTCAGGCGCGGGAGGCGAAAAACTGTTTTTT. This codes for CASSLSGAGGEKLFF. The full variable domain, completed using reference TRBV7-2 and TRBJ1-4, is GAGVSQSPSNKVTEKGKDVELRCDPISGHTALYWYRQSLGQGLEFLIYFQGNSAPDKSGLPSDRFSAERTGGSVSTLTIQRTQQEDSAVYLCASSLSGAGGEKLFFGSGTQLSVL.

This chain links TRBV20-1 with TRBJ2-7; D not resolved. Germline assignment: CDR1 DFQATT and CDR2 SNEGSKA (reference sequence). The CDR3 loop spans 11 amino acids. V was trimmed by 6 bases and J by 4 bases, leaving 10 bases between them. The chain's CDR3 is CSAIGRYEQYF. CDR3 in DNA: TGCAGTGCCATCGGGCGGTACGAGCAGTACTTC.

The chain combines TRBV20-1 with TRBJ2-1; TRBD2 is a possible D gene (6 bases). Trimming removed 5 bases from V and 3 bases from J, with 14 bases in between. In germline, CDR1 is DFQATT, CDR2 SNEGSKA (reference sequence). The CDR3 extends over 14 amino acids. CDR3 DNA sequence: TGCAGTGCTGCCCGGGACTCGTACTACAATGAGCAGTTCTTC. As protein: CSAARDSYYNEQFF.

The rearrangement uses TRBV25-1 and TRBJ2-7; D gene unclear. Germline lookup yields CDR1 MGHDK and CDR2 SYGVNS. The V gene lost 1 base and the J gene lost 6 bases, with 4 bases spanning the gap. The CDR3 covers 11 residues. CDR3 amino acids: CASSESTEQYF. The CDR3 nucleotides are TGTGCCAGCAGTGAATCGACCGAGCAGTACTTC.

This clonotype was counted only a few times. The chain joins TRBV6-1 to TRBJ2-2; the match to TRBD2 covers 9 bases. CDR1 MNHNS and CDR2 SASEGT come from the germline V gene. J lost 4 bases, V lost 2 bases, and 8 bases had no gene match. There are 17 residues in the CDR3. Here the CDR3 DNA reads TGTGCCAGCAGTGAATCGGCGGGAGGGTCGAGCACCGGGGAGCTGTTTTTT. Its protein is CASSESAGGSSTGELFF.

V gene TRBV3-1 combines with J gene TRBJ1-6, with D maybe TRBD1 (6 bases). The germline V gene has CDR1 LGHDT and CDR2 YNNKEL (reference sequence). This CDR3 region has 14 residues. The V gene lost 2 bases and the J gene lost 6 bases, with 8 bases spanning the gap. The DNA for the CDR3 is TGTGCCAGCAGCCAACTACAGGGTAATTCACCCCTCCACTTT. Encoded protein: CASSQLQGNSPLHF.

This clonotype was counted many times. The chain joins TRBV11-2 to TRBJ2-7; 8 bases fit TRBD2. The V and J ends lost 4 bases and 1 base, in that order; junction bases with no gene match: 18. The CDR3 has 19 residues. The germline CDR1 and CDR2 sequences are SGHAT and FQNNGV. The CDR3 nucleotides read TGTGCCAGCAGCTCAGGGGCAGGGCTACGGGGCGGGGGGTCCTACGAGCAGTACTTC. Protein sequence: CASSSGAGLRGGGSYEQYF. Using reference TRBV11-2 and TRBJ2-7 for the parts outside the CDR3, the full variable domain is EAGVAQSPRYKIIEKRQSVAFWCNPISGHATLYWYQQILGQGPKLLIQFQNNGVVDDSQLPKDRFSAERLKGVDSTLKIQPAKLEDSAVYLCASSSGAGLRGGGSYEQYFGPGTRLTVT.

The genes are TRBV6-2 or TRBV6-3 and TRBJ2-7; D gene unclear. V was clipped by 4 bases and J by 3 bases, with 10 bases between them. Germline CDR1 MNHEY, CDR2 SVGEGT. This CDR3 region has 13 residues. For the CDR3, the DNA is TGTGCCAGCAGTTGGGTGGAGTTCTACGAGCAGTACTTC. Its translation: CASSWVEFYEQYF.

This chain joins TRBV30 and TRBJ2-7; D gene uncertain. Looked up from germline, CDR1 is GTSNPN and CDR2 is SVGIG (reference sequence). The CDR3 is 13 residues long. Trimming stripped 5 bases from V and 5 bases from J, with 16 bases between. The CDR3, as DNA: TGTGCCTGGGAAAGAAGGGCCCCTAACGAGCAGTACTTC. It translates to CAWERRAPNEQYF.

There are a few counts of this clonotype. The rearrangement joins TRBV4-1 to TRBJ2-7; D uncertain. Germline CDR1 MGHRA, CDR2 YSYEKL. V lost 0 bases and J 2 bases, leaving 11 bases between the germline ends. The CDR3 totals 15 residues. The DNA of the CDR3 is TGCGCCAGCAGCCAAGAAAGTCACAGCGCCTACGAGCAGTACTTC. Encoded protein: CASSQESHSAYEQYF.

The rearrangement uses TRBV7-8 and TRBJ2-7; TRBD1 might be the D (6 bases). Between the trimmed V and J ends, which lost 10 bases and 0 bases, there was a span of 13 bases. The CDR3 has 13 amino acids. CDR1 and CDR2 from the germline V gene are SGHVS and FQNEAQ. CDR3 DNA sequence: TGTGCCACCCAGGGGCCCTCCTCCTACGAGCAGTACTTC. Translation gives CATQGPSSYEQYF.

V and J are TRBV2 and TRBJ1-5, with D possibly matching TRBD1 (6 bases). CDR3 length: 14 amino acids. Trimming took off 6 bases at V and 5 bases at J, with 14 bases between the two ends. From germline, CDR1 is SNHLY and CDR2 FYNNEI. In DNA form, the CDR3 reads TGTGCCAGCAGACGGACAGCAAATGATCAGCCCCAGCATTTT. This gives the protein CASRRTANDQPQHF.

Of note for this clonotype: A read error may account for a junction end that differs from germline. The chain combines TRBV9 with TRBJ2-1; D call uncertain. The CDR3 runs to 12 residues. The germline CDR1 and CDR2 sequences are SGDLS and YYNGEE. As DNA, the CDR3 is TGTGCCAGCAGCGGCTCCGACAATGAGCAGTTCTTC. It yields the protein CASSGSDNEQFF.

DNA of the CDR3: TGTGCCACCAGCAGAGATTGGGGGGGCGGCAATGAGCAGTTCTTC. It codes for CATSRDWGGGNEQFF. V usage is TRBV15 and J usage is TRBJ2-1; tentatively, D is TRBD2 (7 bases). CDR1 LNHNV and CDR2 YYDKDF come from the germline V gene (reference sequence). CDR3 size: 15 residues. V lost 0 bases and J lost 6, with 12 bases in between.

This clonotype has only a few counts. The genes are TRBV5-1 and TRBJ1-4; D gene uncertain. V was trimmed by 3 bases and J by 1 base, leaving 13 bases between them. Germline CDR1 and CDR2: SGHRS and YFSETQ. CDR3 length equals 16 residues. CDR3 protein: CASSWTGGGTNEKLFF. The CDR3 DNA reads as TGCGCCAGCAGCTGGACGGGAGGTGGAACTAATGAAAAACTGTTTTTT.

The chain employs TRBV4-3 and TRBJ1-4, with D uncertain. The CDR3 contains 16 residues. Trimming removed 2 bases at V and 5 bases at J, with 15 bases between. Germline CDR1 reads LGHNA; CDR2 reads YSLEER. DNA for the CDR3: TGCGCCAGCAGCCAACTGAGTGGATCATTCAATGAAAAACTGTTTTTT. It specifies CASSQLSGSFNEKLFF.